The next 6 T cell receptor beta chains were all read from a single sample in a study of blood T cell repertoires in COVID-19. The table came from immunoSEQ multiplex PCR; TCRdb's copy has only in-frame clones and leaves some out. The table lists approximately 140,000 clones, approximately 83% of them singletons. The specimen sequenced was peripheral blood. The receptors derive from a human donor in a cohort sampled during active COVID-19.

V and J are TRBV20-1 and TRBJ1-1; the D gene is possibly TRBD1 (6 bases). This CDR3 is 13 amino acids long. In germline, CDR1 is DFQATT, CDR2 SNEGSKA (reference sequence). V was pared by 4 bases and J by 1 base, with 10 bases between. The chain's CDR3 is CSAIDRSNTEAFF. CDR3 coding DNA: TGCAGTGCTATTGACAGGTCGAACACTGAAGCTTTCTTT.

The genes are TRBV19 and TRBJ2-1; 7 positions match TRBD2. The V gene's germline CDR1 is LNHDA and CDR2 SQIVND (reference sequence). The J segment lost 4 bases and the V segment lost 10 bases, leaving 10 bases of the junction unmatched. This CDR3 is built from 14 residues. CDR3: CATARDYSYNEQFF. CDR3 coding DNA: TGTGCCACGGCTCGGGACTATTCGTACAATGAGCAGTTCTTC.

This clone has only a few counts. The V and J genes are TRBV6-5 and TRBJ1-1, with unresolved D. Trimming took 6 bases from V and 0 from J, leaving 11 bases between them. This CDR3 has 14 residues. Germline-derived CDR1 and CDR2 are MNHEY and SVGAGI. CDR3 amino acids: CASSRIGVNTEAFF. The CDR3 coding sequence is TGTGCCAGCAGCCGTATCGGGGTGAACACTGAAGCTTTCTTT.

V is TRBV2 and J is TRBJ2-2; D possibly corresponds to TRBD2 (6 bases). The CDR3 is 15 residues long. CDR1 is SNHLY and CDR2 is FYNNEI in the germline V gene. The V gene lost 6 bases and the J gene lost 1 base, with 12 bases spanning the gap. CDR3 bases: TGTGCCAGCAGCGGGGGAACATTGAACACCGGGGAGCTGTTTTTT. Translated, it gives CASSGGTLNTGELFF. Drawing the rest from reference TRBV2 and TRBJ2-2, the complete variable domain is EPEVTQTPSHQVTQMGQEVILRCVPISNHLYFYWYRQILGQKVEFLVSFYNNEISEKSEIFDDQFSVERPDGSNFTLKIRSTKLEDSAMYFCASSGGTLNTGELFFGEGSRLTVL.

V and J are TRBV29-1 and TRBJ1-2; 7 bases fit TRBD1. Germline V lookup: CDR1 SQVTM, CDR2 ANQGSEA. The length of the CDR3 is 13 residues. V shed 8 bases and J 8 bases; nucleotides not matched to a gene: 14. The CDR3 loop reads CSSRTGQTGGYTF. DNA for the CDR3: TGCAGCTCTAGGACAGGACAGACTGGAGGCTACACCTTC.

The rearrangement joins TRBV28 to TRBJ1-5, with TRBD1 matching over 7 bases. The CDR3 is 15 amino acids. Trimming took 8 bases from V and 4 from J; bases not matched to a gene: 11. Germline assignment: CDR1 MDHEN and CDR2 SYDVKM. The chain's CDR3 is CASRERAGGNQPQHF. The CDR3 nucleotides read TGTGCCAGCCGAGAACGGGCAGGGGGGAATCAGCCCCAGCATTTT.